The source of this T cell receptor (beta chain) is a study of cytomegalovirus exposure and HLA in healthy donors. General study points: The classifier was said to identify cytomegalovirus status with high specificity and sensitivity.

The PCR employed 60 Vbeta primers together with 13 Jbeta primers. Measured with immunoSEQ multiplex PCR; TCRdb has only the in-frame clones, and not every one. The table lists about 180,000 clones, 65% to 85% of them singletons, with around 1.4% in the top ten. With respect to this clone: Antigen specificity is unknown.

Germline assignment: CDR1 SEHNR and CDR2 FQNEAQ (reference sequence). CDR3 length equals 12 residues. Trimming at V came to 5 bases and at J to 6 bases, leaving 2 bases not matched to a gene. The J gene is TRBJ1-2, the V gene TRBV7-9; 8 bases align to TRBD1. This receptor was obtained from a girl aged 10-17 years in good health and CMV-seropositive. Sequencing used PBMCs. The CDR3 is CASSPGGNGYTF. DNA of the CDR3: TGTGCCAGCAGCCCAGGGGGCAATGGCTACACCTTC.